The clone carrying this TCR beta chain has just a few counts. Its antigen remains unknown. The data originate from a study of shared clonotypes between healthy human individuals. As defined, naive CD8 cells were CD45RO-negative and positively selected for CCR7, with terminally differentiated effector memory CD45RA+ cells excluded. The germline CDR1 and CDR2 sequences are GTSNPN and SVGIG (reference sequence). The CDR3 has 13 residues. The germline V and J ends were trimmed by 3 bases and 7 bases, with 12 bases remaining between them. General study results and limits: Apart from blood, nothing was sampled; tissue repertoires likely differ. Non-shared clonotypes displayed generation probabilities falling below those of clonotypes present in all four donors. When naive CD4 clonotypes were compared across several donors, 4% to 6.5% were shared.

The study ran the assay at deep level. Libraries were prepared by immunoSEQ multiplex PCR; TCRdb keeps only in-frame clonotypes and omits some of them. The data show around 1.9 million clones, about 92% seen once. Sequencing was carried out using naive CD8+ T cells from PBMCs. The source is a man between 18 and 29 years old in good health. Some clones in this sample may be carry-over from other donors' samples. The genes are TRBV30 and TRBJ1-4, with D possibly TRBD1 on 6 matching bases. The CDR3 sequence is CAWRVRGFEKLFF. CDR3 nucleotides: TGTGCCTGGAGGGTCAGGGGATTTGAAAAACTGTTTTTT.